One sample yielded the 32 T cell receptor beta chains listed below, sequenced in a study of follicular helper T cells after annual influenza vaccination. The assay was immunoSEQ multiplex PCR, and TCRdb's table has in-frame clones only and misses some. The sample lists about 5,200 clones; roughly nine tenths were seen once. Documented time point: 2013-2014 season, 7 days after vaccination. The material sequenced was CXCR5+ CD38- circulating T follicular helper cells from blood, taken 7 days after influenza vaccination. Subset meaning: circulating Tfh, non-naive CD4+CXCR5+PD-1+ (ICOS+CD38+ or ICOS-CD38-). The origin of the receptors is an adult who received the influenza vaccine.

V gene TRBV18 combines with J gene TRBJ2-5; D might be TRBD2 (5 bases). Trimming cost V 6 bases and J 5 bases, with 13 bases left between them. The CDR3 contains 13 residues. CDR1 is KGHSH, CDR2 LQKENI, per germline. The CDR3 DNA follows: TGTGCCAGCTCTGGGTCCCCGGGGGAGACCCAGTACTTC. Encoded protein: CASSGSPGETQYF.

This chain uses TRBV4-1 with TRBJ1-1; D is uncertain. Trimming took off 11 bases at V and 10 bases at J, with 20 bases between the two ends. The CDR3 loop spans 12 amino acids. Germline CDR1 and CDR2: MGHRA and YSYEKL. The CDR3 coding sequence is TGCGCCGCATACTCCAGCCAGGCGAGAGCTTTCTTT. This gives the protein CAAYSSQARAFF.

The rearrangement links TRBV18 to TRBJ2-6; weak D call: TRBD1 (6 bases). Germline CDR1 and CDR2: KGHSH and LQKENI. The V end lost 4 bases, the J end lost 4 bases, and 14 bases lay between the germline ends. The CDR3 consists of 16 residues. Written as DNA, the CDR3 is TGTGCCAGCTCACTTGCAGGGGTAAGCGGGGCCAACGTCCTGACTTTC. This codes for CASSLAGVSGANVLTF.

This clone occurred once. Other DNA sequences in the same sample also yield this CDR3. The chain recombines TRBV5-1 with TRBJ2-7; D might be TRBD2 (6 bases). The germline V gene has CDR1 SGHRS and CDR2 YFSETQ. The V end was cut by 7 bases, the J end by 3 bases, with 14 bases between. The CDR3 runs to 13 residues. CDR3 region: CASGKGDFYEQYF. The CDR3 coding sequence is TGCGCCAGCGGGAAAGGGGACTTCTACGAGCAGTACTTC.

The V and J genes are TRBV7-2 and TRBJ2-5; TRBD2 matches 11 bases. The DNA end favors TRBJ2-7, so the J call may be wrong. Germline CDR1 SGHTA, CDR2 FQGNSA. The CDR3 spans 16 residues. The CDR3: CASSGRVAGGDYEQYF. The CDR3 coding sequence is TGTGCCAGCAGCGGTAGAGTAGCGGGAGGGGATTACGAGCAGTACTTC.

This chain joins TRBV7-6 and TRBJ2-5; TRBD2 matches at 7 bases. Per the germline V gene, CDR1 is SGHVS and CDR2 is FNYEAQ. The CDR3 runs 14 residues. With 3 bases clipped from V and 1 base from J, the junction kept 2 bases outside the gene matches. CDR3 coding DNA: TGTGCCAGCAGCTTGGGGGGGACCCAAGAGACCCAGTACTTC. This translates into CASSLGGTQETQYF.

The V call is TRBV29-1, the J call TRBJ2-5; a possible D gene is TRBD1 (6 bases). Germline CDR1 is SQVTM and CDR2 is ANQGSEA. V was shortened by 6 bases and J by 1 base, with 12 bases between the two germline ends. The CDR3 is 13 amino acids. The CDR3 DNA reads as TGCAGCGTCCCCGGACAGCGCCAAGAGACCCAGTACTTC. Protein sequence: CSVPGQRQETQYF.

The chain employs TRBV18 and TRBJ1-2; D possibly corresponds to TRBD1 (5 bases). Trimming cost V 2 bases and J 5 bases, with 9 bases left between them. The CDR3 has 13 residues. Germline V gene lookup returns CDR1 KGHSH and CDR2 LQKENI. The CDR3 bases are TGTGCCAGCTCACCAACAGGCAGATATGGCTACACCTTC. Encoded protein: CASSPTGRYGYTF.

The chain joins TRBV7-6 to TRBJ2-2, with D perhaps matching TRBD1 (6 bases). This CDR3 has 15 amino acids. The germline gives CDR1 SGHVS, CDR2 FNYEAQ. Trimming pared 4 bases from V and 3 bases from J, leaving 12 bases between. CDR3 sequence (DNA): TGTGCCAGCAGCTCCGTAGCAGGGGACACCGGGGAGCTGTTTTTT. Encoded protein: CASSSVAGDTGELFF. Using reference TRBV7-6 and TRBJ2-2 for the parts outside the CDR3, the full variable domain is GAGVSQSPRYKVTKRGQDVALRCDPISGHVSLYWYRQALGQGPEFLTYFNYEAQQDKSGLPNDRFSAERPEGSISTLTIQRTEQRDSAMYRCASSSVAGDTGELFFGEGSRLTVL.

The chain carries TRBV5-4 and TRBJ2-5; 11 bases map to TRBD2. V trimming: 0 bases; J trimming: 2 bases; junction bases outside the gene matches: 6. CDR3 length equals 17 residues. Looked up from germline, CDR1 is SGHNT and CDR2 is YYREEE (reference sequence). The CDR3 loop reads CASSLGLAGGSQETQYF. In DNA form, the CDR3 reads TGTGCCAGCAGCTTGGGCCTAGCGGGAGGTTCTCAAGAGACCCAGTACTTC.

V is TRBV1 and J is TRBJ2-1; the D call in the table, TRBD2, was not verified against the DNA. TRBV1 has pseudogene status. This CDR3 spans 18 amino acids. The CDR3 loop reads CTSNHKMKLAGVRNEQFF. In DNA form, the CDR3 reads TGCACCAGCAACCATAAGATGAAGTTAGCGGGAGTTAGGAATGAGCAGTTCTTC.

The genes are TRBV6-5 and TRBJ2-7, with TRBD1 matching 9 bases. The CDR3 extends over 16 amino acids. From germline, CDR1 is MNHEY and CDR2 SVGAGI. After removal of 4 bases from V and 3 bases from J, the junction contained 10 bases not matched to a gene. CDR3 coding DNA: TGTGCCAGCAGTTCGGGCCCGCGACAGGGGGGCTACGAGCAGTACTTC. As protein: CASSSGPRQGGYEQYF.

This chain uses TRBV19 with TRBJ2-3; 7 nucleotides align to TRBD2. The CDR3 runs to 14 residues. The germline CDR1 and CDR2 sequences are LNHDA and SQIVND (reference sequence). The V segment lost 6 bases and the J segment 2 bases; nucleotides outside the gene matches: 5. CDR3: CASSPGLSTDTQYF. The CDR3 coding sequence is TGTGCCAGTAGCCCGGGACTATCCACAGATACGCAGTATTTT.

V gene TRBV5-1 combines with J gene TRBJ2-5; 13 bases are a match to TRBD2. J was trimmed by 5 bases and V by 0 bases; bases with no gene match: 16. Germline assignment: CDR1 SGHRS and CDR2 YFSETQ. This CDR3 comprises 20 residues. The CDR3 spells CASSLVSTSGRLADGETQYF. In DNA form, the CDR3 reads TGCGCCAGCAGCTTGGTTTCGACTAGCGGGAGGTTAGCGGATGGTGAGACCCAGTACTTC.

In regard to this clone: The sample holds other DNA sequences that translate to the same CDR3. The chain couples TRBV5-1 to TRBJ2-6, with D maybe TRBD1 (5 bases). Trimming took 3 bases from V and 4 from J, leaving 17 bases between them. The CDR3 contains 17 residues. CDR1 SGHRS and CDR2 YFSETQ come from the germline V gene. CDR3 bases: TGCGCCAGCAGCTACGGATCCCCAGGGTCCGGGGCCAACGTCCTGACTTTC. This encodes CASSYGSPGSGANVLTF.

The chain joins TRBV7-3 to TRBJ2-7; D possibly corresponds to TRBD2 (5 bases). The germline V gene encodes CDR1 SGHTA and CDR2 FQGTGA. Trimming cost V 4 bases and J 3 bases, with 16 bases left between them. The CDR3 has 15 amino acids. For the CDR3, the DNA is TGTGCCAGCAGCTGCACGGGATCCTGGGTCTACGAGCAGTACTTC. Translation: CASSCTGSWVYEQYF.

This sequence joins TRBV28 and TRBJ1-5; 7 bases are shared with TRBD1. The CDR3 is 18 residues long. Germline V gene lookup returns CDR1 MDHEN and CDR2 SYDVKM. The junction had 18 bases not matched to a gene; V was cut back by 6 bases and J by 4 bases. In DNA form, the CDR3 reads TGTGCCAGCAGGGTACAGGGGAGGCCTTACTCCCGAAATCAGCCCCAGCATTTT. This translates into CASRVQGRPYSRNQPQHF.

The chain recombines TRBV13 with TRBJ1-1; 11 positions agree with TRBD1. Looked up from germline, CDR1 is PRHDT and CDR2 is FYEKMQ (reference sequence). V shed 5 bases, J shed 1 base, and the junction held 18 bases outside the gene matches. The CDR3 extends over 20 amino acids. CDR3 region: CASSTGQGAWLSIRNTEAFF. The CDR3 nucleotides read TGTGCCAGCAGCACTGGACAGGGGGCCTGGCTGTCCATACGGAACACTGAAGCTTTCTTT.

The chain couples TRBV5-4 to TRBJ2-7; possible D gene TRBD1, 5 bases. The CDR3 is 13 amino acids. In germline, CDR1 is SGHNT, CDR2 YYREEE (reference sequence). The germline V and J ends were trimmed by 5 bases and 6 bases, with 15 bases remaining between them. CDR3 nucleotides: TGTGCCAGCAGTTTAGGGGTGACGAGCGAGCAGTACTTC. This codes for CASSLGVTSEQYF.

The table lists this clone with a count of one. The J gene is TRBJ1-3, the V gene TRBV28; 7 nucleotides align to TRBD1. This CDR3 contains 14 residues. V dropped 2 bases and J dropped 2; count of bases not matched to a gene: 0. The germline CDR1 and CDR2 sequences are MDHEN and SYDVKM. The CDR3 DNA reads as TGTGCCAGCAGTTTAGACAGGGCTGGAAACACCATATATTTT. It is translated as CASSLDRAGNTIYF.

This clone was counted a single time. The rearrangement uses TRBV9 and TRBJ2-4; D gene unclear. Deletions cut 0 bases from V and 0 bases from J, with 16 bases between. The CDR3 totals 18 residues. The germline gives CDR1 SGDLS, CDR2 YYNGEE. The CDR3 DNA reads TGTGCCAGCAGCGTAGGAGGAAGCGAGGTCATAGCCAAAAACATTCAGTACTTC. Its translation: CASSVGGSEVIAKNIQYF.

This clone was observed a handful of times. The CDR3 DNA follows: TGTGCCAGCAGCGCCTACTCAGGGGGCGCGGAGGGCTACACCTTC. This translates into CASSAYSGGAEGYTF. V usage is TRBV9 and J usage is TRBJ1-2; 8 bases line up with TRBD1. Germline CDR1 and CDR2: SGDLS and YYNGEE. Trimming cost V 3 bases and J 8 bases; bases outside gene matches: 12. This CDR3 is built from 15 residues.

The J gene is TRBJ1-2, the V gene TRBV19; TRBD1 aligns across 9 bases. J was trimmed by 2 bases and V by 7 bases; bases with no gene match: 5. Germline V CDR1 and CDR2: LNHDA, SQIVND (reference sequence). CDR3 length equals 14 residues. CDR3 residues: CASTLDRGNYGYTF. CDR3 DNA sequence: TGTGCCAGTACCCTCGACAGGGGGAACTATGGCTACACCTTC.

The chain couples TRBV18 to TRBJ1-4; unclear D gene. The germline V gene has CDR1 KGHSH and CDR2 LQKENI. The CDR3 is made up of 15 amino acids. Trimming pared 3 bases from V and 4 bases from J, leaving 12 bases between. CDR3 in amino acids: CASSPPRELNEKLFF. The CDR3 DNA is TGTGCCAGCTCACCCCCTAGGGAGCTTAATGAAAAACTGTTTTTT.

This chain uses TRBV6-4 with TRBJ2-1; 10 nucleotides match TRBD1. The V gene end was trimmed by 5 bases and the J gene end by 9 bases; junction bases not matched to a gene: 7. This CDR3 is built from 14 residues. Per germline, CDR1 MRHNA and CDR2 SNTAGT. For the CDR3, the DNA is TGTGCCAGCAGTCCGGGACAGGGGAAGGTTGAGCAGTTCTTC. Protein: CASSPGQGKVEQFF.

The rearrangement links TRBV30 to TRBJ1-2, with 8 positions matching TRBD1. CDR1 GTSNPN and CDR2 SVGIG come from the germline V gene (reference sequence). With 4 bases clipped from V and 7 bases from J, the junction kept 2 bases outside the gene matches. The CDR3 is 11 amino acids. For the CDR3, the DNA is TGTGCCTGGAACAGGGGGGGTGGCTACACCTTC. Residues: CAWNRGGGYTF.

The chain links TRBV5-5 to TRBJ2-5; TRBD2 matches 14 bases. Germline trimming cut 2 bases from V and 4 bases from J; bases unmatched to any gene: 1. Germline CDR1 is SGHKS and CDR2 is YYEKEE (reference sequence). This CDR3 has 15 residues. DNA of the CDR3: TGTGCCAGCAGCTTCGGGACTAGCGGGGGAGAGACCCAGTACTTC. Its translation is CASSFGTSGGETQYF.

This chain uses TRBV6-4 with TRBJ1-2; 9 nucleotides match TRBD1. Trimming took 6 bases from V and 7 from J; bases not matched to a gene: 9. Germline lookup yields CDR1 MRHNA and CDR2 SNTAGT. CDR3 length equals 14 residues. CDR3 DNA sequence: TGTGCCAGCAGCGCCGGACAGGGGAATCGTGGCTACACCTTC. It is translated as CASSAGQGNRGYTF.

CDR3 residues: CASSPRAPGTNEKLFF. The DNA of the CDR3 is TGTGCCAGCTCACCACGAGCGCCAGGGACTAATGAAAAACTGTTTTTT. This sequence joins TRBV18 and TRBJ1-4, with D possibly TRBD1 on 5 matching bases. The CDR3 contains 16 residues. Germline lookup yields CDR1 KGHSH and CDR2 LQKENI. V dropped 1 base and J dropped 2 bases, with 11 bases sitting between them.

V gene TRBV11-3 combines with J gene TRBJ2-2; D gene uncertain. This CDR3 is built from 13 residues. Trimming removed 2 bases at V and 3 bases at J, with 4 bases between. Germline CDR1 and CDR2: SGHNT and YENEEA. The CDR3 DNA is TGTGCCAGCAGCTTACTTCACACCGGGGAGCTGTTTTTT. Encoded protein: CASSLLHTGELFF.

V is TRBV14 and J is TRBJ2-1; 10 nucleotides match TRBD2. J lost 3 bases, V lost 1 base, and 6 bases had no gene match. Germline loops: CDR1 SGHDN, CDR2 FVKESK. CDR3 length equals 17 residues. CDR3 nucleotides: TGTGCCAGCAGCCAAGTAGGACTAGCGGACTACTACAATGAGCAGTTCTTC. Translating gives CASSQVGLADYYNEQFF.

The chain uses TRBV10-1 and TRBJ2-1, with 8 bases lining up with TRBD2. V trimming: 6 bases; J trimming: 4 bases; junction bases outside the gene matches: 2. The CDR3 loop spans 13 amino acids. Germline V gene data show CDR1 as WNHNN and CDR2 as SYGVQD (reference sequence). The chain's CDR3 is CASSGGAYNEQFF. DNA of the CDR3: TGCGCCAGCAGCGGGGGGGCATACAATGAGCAGTTCTTC.